This entry is about one T cell receptor (beta chain). These data are taken from a study of T cells after yellow fever vaccination. 5'RACE template switching generated TCR cDNA, adding a universal primer site and UMIs. From the 5' RACE reads, TCRdb called clonotypes with MiXCR, one entry per CDR3 protein. The sample records hundreds of thousands of distinct CDR3 sequences, 9% to 15% being singletons. V lost 7 bases, J lost 4 bases, and 19 bases lay in between. The CDR3 spans 16 residues. CDR1 is MNHEY, CDR2 SMNVEV, per germline (reference sequence). The sequencing used PBMCs, collected on the day of the yellow fever booster vaccination. This sequence was found in a man aged 25 to 40 who received the YFV17D yellow fever vaccine. The gene calls are TRBV27 and TRBJ2-2; D may be TRBD1 or TRBD2 (5 bases each). In DNA, the CDR3 is TGTGCCAGCACCCATCGGGGCCTACTGGGCACCGGGGAGCTGTTTTTT. Protein: CASTHRGLLGTGELFF.